This T cell receptor (beta chain) is from a study of blood T cell repertoires in COVID-19. At the level of the study: Some COVID-19 samples were acute and others convalescent; all came from the United States, Italy and Spain. Sample material is recorded as cDNA or gDNA derived from T cells, B-cell-depleted T cells, or PBMCs.

This clone was found once. CDR1 is LGHNT, CDR2 FRNRAP, per germline. The V gene end was trimmed by 3 bases and the J gene end by 11 bases; junction bases not matched to a gene: 6. There are 12 residues in the CDR3. Per the authors' pipeline: The authors estimated nucleated cell counts from reference gene primer amplification. This table comes from immunoSEQ multiplex PCR, and its TCRdb copy is limited to in-frame clones, with some not included. Clone size and V and J calls were adopted from that table, with D and trimming inferred from the DNA. The top ten hold 6.5% to 8.5% of the sample, which has about 200,000 clones, around four fifths seen once.

This receptor was identified in a human donor with acute or convalescent COVID-19. The donor label of this sample is uncertain. The chain has TRBV12-5 and TRBJ1-1; 7 bases map to TRBD1. Specimen: peripheral blood. The CDR3 DNA follows: TGTGCTAGTGGTTTAGAAGGGGGCGAGGCTTTCTTT. It yields the protein CASGLEGGEAFF. Drawing the rest from reference TRBV12-5 and TRBJ1-1, the complete variable domain is DARVTQTPRHKVTEMGQEVTMRCQPILGHNTVFWYRQTMMQGLELLAYFRNRAPLDDSGMPKDRFSAEMPDATLATLKIQPSEPRDSAVYFCASGLEGGEAFFGQGTRLTVV.